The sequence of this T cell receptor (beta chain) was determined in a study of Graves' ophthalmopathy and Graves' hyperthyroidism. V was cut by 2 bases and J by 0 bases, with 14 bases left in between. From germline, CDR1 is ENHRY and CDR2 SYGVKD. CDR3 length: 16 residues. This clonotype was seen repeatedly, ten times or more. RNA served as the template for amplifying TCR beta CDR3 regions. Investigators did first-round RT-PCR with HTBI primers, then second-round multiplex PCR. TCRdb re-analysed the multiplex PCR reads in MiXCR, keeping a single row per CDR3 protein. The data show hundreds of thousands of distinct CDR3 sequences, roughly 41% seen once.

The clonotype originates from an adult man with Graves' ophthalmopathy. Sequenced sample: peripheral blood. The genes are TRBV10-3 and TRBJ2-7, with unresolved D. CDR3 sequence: CAISEPQRLSSYEQYF. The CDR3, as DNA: TGTGCCATCAGTGAGCCACAGAGACTCAGCTCCTACGAGCAGTACTTC.